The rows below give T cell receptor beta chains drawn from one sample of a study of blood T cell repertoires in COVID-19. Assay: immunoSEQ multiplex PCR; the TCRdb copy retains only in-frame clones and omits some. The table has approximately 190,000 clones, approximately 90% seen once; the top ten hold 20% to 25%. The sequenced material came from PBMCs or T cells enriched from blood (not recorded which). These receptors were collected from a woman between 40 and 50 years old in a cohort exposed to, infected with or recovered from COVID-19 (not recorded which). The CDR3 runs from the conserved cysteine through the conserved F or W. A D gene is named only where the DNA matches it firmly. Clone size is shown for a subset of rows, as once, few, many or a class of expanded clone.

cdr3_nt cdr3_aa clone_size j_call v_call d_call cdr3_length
TGTGCCAGCAGTGATGTTGGGGGCAGGAGCAATGAAAAACTGTTTTTT CASSDVGGRSNEKLFF - TRBJ1-4 TRBV6-1 - 16
TGTGCCAGCAGTTTAGGGGACAGCTCCTACGAGCAGTACTTC CASSLGDSSYEQYF - TRBJ2-7 TRBV27 TRBD1 14
TGTGCCAGCAGCTTGGAACTGCGCTATAATTCACCCCTCCACTTT CASSLELRYNSPLHF - TRBJ1-6 TRBV5-5 - 15
TGTGCCAGCAGCCGAGGCGGGGCCGGCGAGACCCAGTACTTC CASSRGGAGETQYF few TRBJ2-5 TRBV7-8 - 14
TGTGCCAGCAGTTACGGGACAGGGGGCTTTGAAGCTTTCTTT CASSYGTGGFEAFF - TRBJ1-1 TRBV6-5 TRBD1 14
TGTGCCAGCAGCTTGATTGGTAGCGGGGGGGCATCATACAATGAGCAGTTCTTC CASSLIGSGGASYNEQFF - TRBJ2-1 TRBV5-4 TRBD2 18
TGCAGCGTTGCATCGGGGATCGACAATGAGCAGTTCTTC CSVASGIDNEQFF - TRBJ2-1 TRBV29-1 - 13
TGTGCCAGCAGGCAGCCAGGGTACAAGAAGACTGAAGCTTTCTTT CASRQPGYKKTEAFF - TRBJ1-1 TRBV6-5 - 15
TGTGCCAGCAGCCAAGAAAAAAGGGAGAATTCACCCCTCCACTTT CASSQEKRENSPLHF once TRBJ1-6 TRBV4-2 - 15
TGTGCCAGTTTTGGGACAGGGGGAAGGGAGACCCAGTACTTC CASFGTGGRETQYF - TRBJ2-5 TRBV6-5 TRBD1 14
TGCGCCAGCAGCCCGATGGGAGAATTACCAGGACGGGAGCAGTTCTTC CASSPMGELPGREQFF - TRBJ2-1 TRBV5-1 - 16
TGTGCCAGCAGCGGCGCTAGAGGAGATACGCAGTATTTT CASSGARGDTQYF few TRBJ2-3 TRBV9 - 13
TGTGCCAGCAGCTCCCCGGGACTAGCGGGAGACTACGAGCAGTACTTC CASSSPGLAGDYEQYF once TRBJ2-7 TRBV7-2 TRBD2 16
TGTGCCAGCAGTTACGGGAGGAGCAACGAGCAGTACTTC CASSYGRSNEQYF - TRBJ2-7 TRBV12-3/TRBV12-4 TRBD2 13
TGTGCCAGCAGCTTAGCGGTGGCTAGCGGGAGGTCTTACACCGGGGAGCTGTTTTTT CASSLAVASGRSYTGELFF - TRBJ2-2 TRBV7-9 TRBD2 19
TGTGCTAGTGGTCGACTAAGGGCCCAGGGGGAATCCCTCCACTTT CASGRLRAQGESLHF - TRBJ1-6 TRBV12-5 TRBD1 15
TGCGCCAGCAGCCAAGTGAGCGGGCAGGGACAAGAGACCCAGTACTTC CASSQVSGQGQETQYF once TRBJ2-5 TRBV4-3 - 16
TGTGCCAGCACCGGGACAGGGGAAAACTATGGCTACACCTTC CASTGTGENYGYTF - TRBJ1-2 TRBV7-9 TRBD1 14
TGTGCCAGCAACGAAGGGGGAAATGGCTACACCTTC CASNEGGNGYTF - TRBJ1-2 TRBV25-1 - 12
TGTGCCAGCAGCTCTAACAGGATGACTAATGAAAAACTGTTTTTT CASSSNRMTNEKLFF once TRBJ1-4 TRBV5-4 - 15
TGCGCCAGCAGCCAAGTGTCGCCGTATAGCGGGGGAGTAAATGAGCAGTTCTTC CASSQVSPYSGGVNEQFF - TRBJ2-1 TRBV4-1 TRBD2 18
TGTGCCAGCAGTGAACGGGACAGGGCCTTCACTGAAGCTTTCTTT CASSERDRAFTEAFF - TRBJ1-1 TRBV6-1 TRBD1 15
TGTGCCAGCAGTTGGACTAGCGGGAGGGTTAGCACAGATACGCAGTATTTT CASSWTSGRVSTDTQYF - TRBJ2-3 TRBV27 TRBD2 17
TGTGCCAGTGCGGGGGGCCGCTACAATGAGCAGTTCTTC CASAGGRYNEQFF - TRBJ2-1 TRBV14 TRBD2 13
TGTGCCAGCAGTCAAGCGGGGGGAGCGTACGAGCAGTACTTC CASSQAGGAYEQYF - TRBJ2-7 TRBV6-1 TRBD2 14
TGTGCCAGCAGCTTGACAGGCCCGCCCGATACGCAGTATTTT CASSLTGPPDTQYF - TRBJ2-3 TRBV5-8 - 14
TGTGCCACCCTCCCTGGCGGAGACTATGGCTACACCTTC CATLPGGDYGYTF many TRBJ1-2 TRBV24-1 - 13
TGTGCCAGTAGTATAGTCCGGGACAGGTCCTTCTATGGCTACACCTTC CASSIVRDRSFYGYTF - TRBJ1-2 TRBV19 TRBD1 16
TGTGCCAGCAGCTTAAGCTTGCGGGGGAAGGATACGCAGTATTTT CASSLSLRGKDTQYF few TRBJ2-3 TRBV13 TRBD2 15
TGTGCCAGCTCACCCTCGGATGAGCAGTTCTTC CASSPSDEQFF - TRBJ2-1 TRBV18 - 11
TGTGCCAGCAGCCTCGGCAGGGACAGATATCAGCCCCAGCATTTT CASSLGRDRYQPQHF - TRBJ1-5 TRBV13 TRBD1 15
TGTGCCAGCAGCATAACAGGGGCTGAAGCTTTCTTT CASSITGAEAFF - TRBJ1-1 TRBV13 TRBD1 12
TGTGCCAGCTCCATCGAACGGGACAGAGGGTCCACTGAAGCTTTCTTT CASSIERDRGSTEAFF - TRBJ1-1 TRBV18 TRBD1 16